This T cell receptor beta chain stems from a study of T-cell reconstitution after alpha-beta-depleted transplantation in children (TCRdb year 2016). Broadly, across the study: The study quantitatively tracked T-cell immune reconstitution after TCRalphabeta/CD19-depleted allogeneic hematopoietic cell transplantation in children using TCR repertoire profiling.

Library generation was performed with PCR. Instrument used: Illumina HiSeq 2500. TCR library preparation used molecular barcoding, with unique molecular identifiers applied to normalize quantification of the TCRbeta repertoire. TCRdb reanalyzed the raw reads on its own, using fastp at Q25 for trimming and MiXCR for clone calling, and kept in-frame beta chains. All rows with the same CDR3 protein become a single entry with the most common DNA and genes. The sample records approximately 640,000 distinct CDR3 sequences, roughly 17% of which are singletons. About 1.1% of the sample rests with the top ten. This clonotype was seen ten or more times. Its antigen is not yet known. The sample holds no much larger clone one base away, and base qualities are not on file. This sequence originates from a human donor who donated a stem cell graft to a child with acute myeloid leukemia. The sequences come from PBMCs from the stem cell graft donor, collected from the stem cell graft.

The DNA is as follows: TGCAGTGCTAGAGCTCCGGGACTATCCTACAATGAGCAGTTCTTC. Its protein is CSARAPGLSYNEQFF. This chain is built from TRBV20-1 and TRBJ2-1, and 7 junction bases match TRBD2. The CDR3 measures 15 amino acids from cysteine to phenylalanine. CDR3 DNA only is kept here, 45 bases in frame from base 1. V loses 1 base at its end and J loses 1 base; junction bases beyond the gene matches: 4. In the germline V gene (reference sequence), CDR1 corresponds to DFQATT and CDR2 to SNEGSKA.